The 30 T cell receptor beta chains presented below share a single source sample, sequenced in a study of cytomegalovirus exposure and HLA in healthy donors. The PCR had 60 Vbeta and 13 Jbeta primers. The data were produced by immunoSEQ multiplex PCR, yet TCRdb's version contains in-frame clones alone and is incomplete. The sample holds 200,000 or so clones, roughly 80% seen once. Sample: PBMCs. These receptors all come from a middle-aged woman in good health and CMV-seronegative.

The chain joins TRBV6-5 to TRBJ2-2, with 8 bases aligning to TRBD1. J was trimmed by 4 bases and V by 6 bases; bases with no gene match: 4. CDR3 length: 14 residues. Germline loops: CDR1 MNHEY, CDR2 SVGAGI. The CDR3 here is CASRPDRGTGELFF. CDR3 coding DNA: TGTGCCAGCAGACCCGACAGGGGCACCGGGGAGCTGTTTTTT.

This clone has only one observation. The chain employs TRBV18 and TRBJ1-1, with D possibly matching TRBD1 (5 bases). V lost 0 bases, J lost 3 bases, and 11 bases lay in between. Per the germline V gene, CDR1 is KGHSH and CDR2 is LQKENI. This CDR3 region has 15 residues. This CDR3 is CASSPPSQADTEAFF. The DNA of the CDR3 is TGTGCCAGCTCACCACCGTCACAGGCAGACACTGAAGCTTTCTTT.

There are a few counts of this clone. The rearrangement links TRBV4-1 to TRBJ2-1, with TRBD2 identical over 7 bases. Germline loops: CDR1 MGHRA, CDR2 YSYEKL. This CDR3 is 14 amino acids long. V gave up 4 bases and J gave up 4 bases; unmatched junction bases: 4. This CDR3 reads CASSPGTIYNEQFF. The CDR3 nucleotides read TGCGCCAGCAGCCCCGGGACTATTTACAATGAGCAGTTCTTC.

V and J are TRBV4-1 and TRBJ1-2; possibly TRBD1 for D (6 bases). The CDR3 loop spans 17 amino acids. The germline V and J ends were trimmed by 0 bases and 1 base, with 15 bases remaining between them. Germline V gives CDR1 MGHRA, CDR2 YSYEKL. The CDR3 is CASSQDTRQAFNYGYTF. CDR3 in DNA: TGCGCCAGCAGCCAAGACACCAGACAGGCCTTTAACTATGGCTACACCTTC.

This clone has only a few counts. The chain joins TRBV5-6 to TRBJ2-5; 10 nucleotides agree with TRBD2. Gene TRBJ2-7 matches the end of the DNA better, so the J call may be wrong. Germline CDR1 and CDR2: SGHDT and YYEEEE. This CDR3 has 14 amino acids. The CDR3 loop reads CASSSGTSAYEQYF. Here the CDR3 DNA reads TGTGCCAGCAGCTCTGGGACTAGCGCCTACGAGCAGTACTTC.

The rearrangement links TRBV4-1 to TRBJ2-3, with 7 bases lining up with TRBD2. The CDR3 is made up of 16 amino acids. Germline-derived CDR1 and CDR2 are MGHRA and YSYEKL. The V gene end was trimmed by 2 bases and the J gene end by 6 bases; junction bases not matched to a gene: 11. The CDR3 sequence is CASSQSPGTRGDTQYF. The CDR3 DNA follows: TGCGCCAGCAGCCAATCCCCCGGGACGCGGGGGGATACGCAGTATTTT.

The CDR3 loop reads CASSLNRGRGYGYTF. CDR3 bases: TGTGCCAGCAGTTTAAACAGGGGACGGGGCTATGGCTACACCTTC. V usage is TRBV28 and J usage is TRBJ1-2, with 7 bases that match TRBD1. V lost 2 bases to trimming and J lost 4 bases; unmatched junction nucleotides: 7. The CDR3 runs 15 residues. CDR1 is MDHEN, CDR2 SYDVKM, per germline.

The rearrangement links TRBV5-1 to TRBJ2-1, with 9 positions matching TRBD2. The V gene end was trimmed by 0 bases and the J gene end by 9 bases; junction bases not matched to a gene: 10. Germline V lookup: CDR1 SGHRS, CDR2 YFSETQ. The CDR3 length is 16 residues. CDR3 DNA sequence: TGCGCCAGCAGCTTGGGTAGCGGGAGATCGGGTGGTGAGCAGTTCTTC. Its translation: CASSLGSGRSGGEQFF.

The V gene is TRBV10-2, the J gene TRBJ2-2, with 13 bases aligning to TRBD2. Germline V CDR1 and CDR2: WSHSY, SAAADI. The J segment lost 5 bases and the V segment lost 2 bases, leaving 14 bases of the junction unmatched. CDR3 size: 20 residues. This CDR3 reads CASSEGRTSGSIPMTGELFF. The CDR3 DNA sequence: TGCGCCAGCAGTGAGGGGAGGACTAGCGGGAGTATCCCGATGACCGGGGAGCTGTTTTTT.

V is TRBV6-6 and J is TRBJ1-4, with 9 bases identical to TRBD1. The V and J ends lost 5 bases and 5 bases, in that order; junction bases with no gene match: 3. CDR1 and CDR2 from the germline V gene are MNHNY and SVGAGI (reference sequence). The CDR3 is 14 residues long. Here the CDR3 DNA reads TGTGCCAGCAGTACCGACAGGGGGAATGAAAAACTGTTTTTT. As protein: CASSTDRGNEKLFF.

This chain connects TRBV4-2 to TRBJ1-1; D unclear. This CDR3 is built from 17 residues. Trimming left V 1 base short and J 2 bases short, with 17 bases between. Germline lookup yields CDR1 LGHNA and CDR2 YNFKEQ. The CDR3, as DNA: TGTGCCAGCAGCCAAGTAGGAGGGAATCGGTTAAACACTGAAGCTTTCTTT. This encodes CASSQVGGNRLNTEAFF.

This chain connects TRBV10-2 to TRBJ2-5, with a tentative D call TRBD1 (6 bases). The germline V and J ends were trimmed by 7 bases and 3 bases, with 15 bases remaining between them. The CDR3 runs 14 residues. CDR1 and CDR2 (germline): WSHSY, SAAADI. The CDR3 protein is CASTLGQSKETQYF. The CDR3 DNA reads TGCGCCAGCACCCTAGGACAGAGTAAAGAGACCCAGTACTTC.

V usage is TRBV14 and J usage is TRBJ1-1; TRBD1 might be the D (5 bases). V was trimmed by 0 bases and J by 3 bases, leaving 29 bases between them. The germline CDR1 and CDR2 sequences are SGHDN and FVKESK. The CDR3 covers 21 residues. This chain's CDR3 is CASSQDRSWGREVWGDTEAFF. The DNA of the CDR3 is TGTGCCAGCAGCCAAGATAGGTCTTGGGGCAGGGAGGTCTGGGGCGACACTGAAGCTTTCTTT.

Notes on this clone: Without the conserved terminal phenylalanine or tryptophan, this CDR3 likely stems from a read error. V usage is TRBV2 and J usage is TRBJ1-1, with D unresolved. V gave up 4 bases and J gave up 0 bases, with 6 bases separating them. Germline CDR1 and CDR2: SNHLY and FYNNEI. This CDR3 spans 13 amino acids. DNA of the CDR3: TGTGCCAGCAGTGGGCAGGTGAACACTGAAGCTTTCCTT. Translated: CASSGQVNTEAFL.

A few counts support this clone. The germline gene is not matched at one end of the junction; a read error may be the cause. Distinct nucleotide sequences in the sample also encode this CDR3. This chain joins TRBV6-1 and TRBJ1-4; D is perhaps TRBD1 (6 bases). This CDR3 has 12 residues. Germline CDR1 and CDR2: MNHNS and SASEGT. As DNA, the CDR3 is TGTGCCAGCAGTGATTATGCAGGGGCAGAAATTTTT. This codes for CASSDYAGAEIF.

V and J are TRBV5-1 and TRBJ1-2, with D tentatively TRBD1 (6 bases). Trimming took off 2 bases at V and 4 bases at J, with 18 bases between the two ends. Germline lookup yields CDR1 SGHRS and CDR2 YFSETQ. CDR3 size: 16 residues. The CDR3: CASSLGDNFAFYGYTF. CDR3 sequence (DNA): TGCGCCAGCAGCTTAGGGGACAACTTTGCCTTCTATGGCTACACCTTC.

The rearrangement uses TRBV4-2 and TRBJ1-3; D gene unclear. The V and J ends lost 0 bases and 0 bases respectively, with 6 bases between them. The CDR3 runs to 15 residues. Germline V CDR1 and CDR2: LGHNA, YNFKEQ. Here the CDR3 reads CASSQEAVSGNTIYF. DNA of the CDR3: TGTGCCAGCAGCCAAGAAGCGGTCTCTGGAAACACCATATATTTT.

CDR3 nucleotides: TGTGCCAGCAGTCCCCCGCCCGGACGGGGGGAAAAACTGTTTTTT. Protein product: CASSPPPGRGEKLFF. This rearrangement joins TRBV27 to TRBJ1-4, with TRBD1 as a possible D gene (5 bases). The CDR3 is 15 amino acids. V gave up 5 bases and J gave up 8 bases, with 18 bases separating them. The germline V gene encodes CDR1 MNHEY and CDR2 SMNVEV (reference sequence).

The chain carries TRBV2 and TRBJ1-2; D perhaps matches TRBD1 (5 bases). The CDR3 sequence is 13 residues long. Trimming took 5 bases from V and 8 from J, leaving 15 bases between them. Germline loops: CDR1 SNHLY, CDR2 FYNNEI. CDR3 in amino acids: CASSTQGARGYTF. CDR3 coding DNA: TGTGCCAGCAGTACCCAGGGCGCCAGGGGCTACACCTTC.

The gene calls are TRBV5-4 and TRBJ2-5; 7 positions match TRBD2. The V gene's germline CDR1 is SGHNT and CDR2 YYREEE (reference sequence). Trimming took 7 bases from V and 5 from J; bases not matched to a gene: 11. This CDR3 spans 14 amino acids. This CDR3 is CASSSREAWETQYF. In DNA, the CDR3 is TGTGCCAGCTCCTCCCGGGAGGCTTGGGAGACCCAGTACTTC.

The chain recombines TRBV6-1 with TRBJ2-6; D possibly corresponds to TRBD1 (6 bases). This CDR3 spans 14 amino acids. V lost 5 bases to trimming and J lost 4 bases, with 9 bases between them. From germline, CDR1 is MNHNS and CDR2 SASEGT. The CDR3 DNA is TGTGCCAGCAGTAACAGGGCCGGGGCCAACGTCCTGACTTTC. Amino acids: CASSNRAGANVLTF.

The CDR3 protein is CASSLDGSYNEQFF. CDR3 bases: TGTGCCAGCAGCTTAGACGGCTCCTACAATGAGCAGTTCTTC. The J gene is TRBJ2-1, the V gene TRBV11-3; D call uncertain. V lost 0 bases and J lost 0, with 3 bases in between. Per the germline V gene, CDR1 is SGHNT and CDR2 is YENEEA. This CDR3 is 14 amino acids long.

The chain is built from TRBV13 and TRBJ2-3, with 13 bases lining up with TRBD2. CDR1 and CDR2 from the germline V gene are PRHDT and FYEKMQ (reference sequence). This CDR3 has 20 residues. Unmatched junction bases numbered 18, after V lost 3 bases and J lost 6 bases. The CDR3 loop is CASSFTAGTSGALTRDTQYF. The CDR3 DNA is TGTGCCAGCAGCTTCACTGCGGGGACTAGCGGGGCCCTCACCCGCGATACGCAGTATTTT.

The V and J genes are TRBV6-1 and TRBJ1-5; the D gene is possibly TRBD1 (6 bases). Germline V gene lookup returns CDR1 MNHNS and CDR2 SASEGT. Trimming left V 4 bases short and J 1 base short, with 11 bases between. The CDR3 runs 15 residues. The CDR3 is CASSGQEWSNQPQHF. CDR3 DNA sequence: TGTGCCAGCAGTGGACAGGAATGGAGCAATCAGCCCCAGCATTTT.

This clone came up a few times. This sequence joins TRBV19 and TRBJ2-7; TRBD2 agrees at 8 bases. This CDR3 is built from 14 residues. Per germline, CDR1 LNHDA and CDR2 SQIVND (reference sequence). Unmatched junction bases numbered 5, after V lost 2 bases and J lost 5 bases. CDR3: CASSIREGRDEQYF. In DNA, the CDR3 is TGTGCCAGTAGTATACGGGAGGGCCGAGACGAGCAGTACTTC.

This sequence joins TRBV15 and TRBJ1-5; D is unclear. CDR3 length: 15 residues. V was pared by 0 bases and J by 5 bases, with 11 bases between. CDR1 and CDR2 (germline): LNHNV, YYDKDF (reference sequence). CDR3 DNA: TGTGCCACCAGCAGAGACGGGATGCCTGATCAGCCCCAGCATTTT. It codes for CATSRDGMPDQPQHF.

The chain's CDR3 is CASSSAFEGGYHNEQFF. CDR3 DNA sequence: TGTGCCAGCAGCTCGGCATTTGAGGGAGGTTATCACAATGAGCAGTTCTTC. The chain has TRBV7-9 and TRBJ2-1, with D perhaps TRBD2 (6 bases). Germline assignment: CDR1 SEHNR and CDR2 FQNEAQ (reference sequence). The CDR3 has 17 residues. V was pared by 4 bases and J by 5 bases, with 21 bases between.

This chain uses TRBV19 with TRBJ1-1; 9 nucleotides align to TRBD1. V lost 6 bases, J lost 4 bases, and 6 bases stayed unmatched. The CDR3 is made up of 14 amino acids. Looked up from germline, CDR1 is LNHDA and CDR2 is SQIVND (reference sequence). In nucleotides, the CDR3 is TGTGCCAGTAGCACAGGGGGCATGATCACTGAAGCTTTCTTT. It specifies CASSTGGMITEAFF.

The chain has TRBV19 and TRBJ2-1, with D possibly being TRBD2 (5 bases). The germline CDR1 and CDR2 sequences are LNHDA and SQIVND (reference sequence). V was cut by 5 bases and J by 6 bases, with 11 bases left in between. This CDR3 is 13 amino acids long. In nucleotides, the CDR3 is TGTGCCAGTAGTCTACTAGTTGGCAATGAGCAGTTCTTC. Translation gives CASSLLVGNEQFF.

The count of this clone is one. The chain uses TRBV6-5 and TRBJ2-1, with 9 bases fitting TRBD2. Germline V lookup: CDR1 MNHEY, CDR2 SVGAGI. The CDR3 runs 14 residues. V lost 6 bases to trimming and J lost 7 bases; unmatched junction nucleotides: 7. CDR3 DNA sequence: TGTGCCAGCAGGACCGGGACTAGCAGTAATGAGCAGTTCTTC. Translating gives CASRTGTSSNEQFF.